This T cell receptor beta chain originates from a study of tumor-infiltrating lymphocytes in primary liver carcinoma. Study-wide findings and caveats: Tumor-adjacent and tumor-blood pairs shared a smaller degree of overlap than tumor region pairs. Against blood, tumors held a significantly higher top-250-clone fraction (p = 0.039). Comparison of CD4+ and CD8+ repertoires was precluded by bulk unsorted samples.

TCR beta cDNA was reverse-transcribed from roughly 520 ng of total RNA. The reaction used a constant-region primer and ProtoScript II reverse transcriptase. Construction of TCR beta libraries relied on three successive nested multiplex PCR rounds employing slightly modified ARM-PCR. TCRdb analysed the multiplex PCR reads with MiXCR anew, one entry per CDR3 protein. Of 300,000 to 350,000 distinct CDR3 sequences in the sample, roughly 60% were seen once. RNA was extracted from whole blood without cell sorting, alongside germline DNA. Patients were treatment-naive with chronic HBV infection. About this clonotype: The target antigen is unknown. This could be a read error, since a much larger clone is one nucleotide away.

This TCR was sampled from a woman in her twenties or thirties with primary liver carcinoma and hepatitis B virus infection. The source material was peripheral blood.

The CDR3 here is CASGTLGLAINEQFF. CDR3 sequence (DNA): TGTGCCAGCGGGACCTTGGGACTAGCGATCAATGAGCAGTTCTTC. This chain joins TRBV6-2 or TRBV6-3 and TRBJ2-1; 10 bases line up with TRBD2. Trimming cost V 8 bases and J 6 bases; bases outside gene matches: 10. The CDR3 totals 15 residues. The germline gives CDR1 MNHEY, CDR2 SVGEGT.